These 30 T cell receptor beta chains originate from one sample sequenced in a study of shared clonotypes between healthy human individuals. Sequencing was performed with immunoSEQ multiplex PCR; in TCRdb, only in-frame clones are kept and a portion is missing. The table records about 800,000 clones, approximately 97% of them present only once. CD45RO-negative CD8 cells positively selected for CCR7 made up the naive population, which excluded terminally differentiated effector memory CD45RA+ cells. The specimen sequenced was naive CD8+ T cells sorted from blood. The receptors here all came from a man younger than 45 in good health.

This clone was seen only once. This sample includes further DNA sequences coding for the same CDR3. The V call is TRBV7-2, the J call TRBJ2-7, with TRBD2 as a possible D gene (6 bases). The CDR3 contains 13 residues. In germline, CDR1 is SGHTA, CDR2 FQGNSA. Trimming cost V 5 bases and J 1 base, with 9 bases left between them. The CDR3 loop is CASSLSGSYEQYF. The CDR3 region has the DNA TGTGCCAGCAGCCTTAGCGGATCCTACGAGCAGTACTTC.

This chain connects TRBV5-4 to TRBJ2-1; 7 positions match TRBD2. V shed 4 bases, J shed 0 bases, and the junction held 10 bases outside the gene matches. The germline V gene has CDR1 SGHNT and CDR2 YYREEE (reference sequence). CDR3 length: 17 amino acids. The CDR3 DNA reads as TGTGCCAGCAGCCTTATTGGACTAGGAAGCTCCTACAATGAGCAGTTCTTC. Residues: CASSLIGLGSSYNEQFF.

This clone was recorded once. The CDR3 DNA reads TGTGCCAGCAGCCAAGGGTCAGGGGTCGGGACAGATACGCAGTATTTT. Protein product: CASSQGSGVGTDTQYF. V and J are TRBV14 and TRBJ2-3; TRBD1 might be the D (6 bases). Per germline, CDR1 SGHDN and CDR2 FVKESK. V was trimmed by 1 base and J by 3 bases, leaving 14 bases between them. The CDR3 extends over 16 amino acids.

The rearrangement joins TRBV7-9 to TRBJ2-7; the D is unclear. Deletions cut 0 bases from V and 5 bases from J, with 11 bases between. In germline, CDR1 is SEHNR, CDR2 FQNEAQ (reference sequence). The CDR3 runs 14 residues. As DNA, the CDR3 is TGTGCCAGCAGCTTAGCAGGGCCTCCGGACGAGCAGTACTTC. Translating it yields CASSLAGPPDEQYF.

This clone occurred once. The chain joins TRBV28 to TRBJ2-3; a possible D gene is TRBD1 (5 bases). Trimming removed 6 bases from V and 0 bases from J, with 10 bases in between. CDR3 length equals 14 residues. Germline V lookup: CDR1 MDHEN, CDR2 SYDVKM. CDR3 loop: CASSDSSSTDTQYF. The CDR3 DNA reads TGTGCCAGCAGCGACAGCTCTAGCACAGATACGCAGTATTTT.

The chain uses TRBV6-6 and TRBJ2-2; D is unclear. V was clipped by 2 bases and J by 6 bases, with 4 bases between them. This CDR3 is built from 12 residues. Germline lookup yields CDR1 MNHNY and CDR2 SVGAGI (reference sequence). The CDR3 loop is CASSYLSGELFF. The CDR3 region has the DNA TGTGCCAGCAGTTACCTCTCCGGGGAGCTGTTTTTT.

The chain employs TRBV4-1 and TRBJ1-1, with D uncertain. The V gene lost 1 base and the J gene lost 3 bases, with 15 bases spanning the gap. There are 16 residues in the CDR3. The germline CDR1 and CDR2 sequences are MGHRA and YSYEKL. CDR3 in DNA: TGCGCCAGCAGCCAAGGGGCCCAAACACCCTACACTGAAGCTTTCTTT. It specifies CASSQGAQTPYTEAFF.

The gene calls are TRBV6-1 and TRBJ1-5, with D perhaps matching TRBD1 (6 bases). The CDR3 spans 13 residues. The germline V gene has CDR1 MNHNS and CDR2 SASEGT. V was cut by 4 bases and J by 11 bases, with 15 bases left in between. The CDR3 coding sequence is TGTGCCAGCAGTGGGGGGGGCCGAACCGCCCAGCATTTT. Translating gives CASSGGGRTAQHF.

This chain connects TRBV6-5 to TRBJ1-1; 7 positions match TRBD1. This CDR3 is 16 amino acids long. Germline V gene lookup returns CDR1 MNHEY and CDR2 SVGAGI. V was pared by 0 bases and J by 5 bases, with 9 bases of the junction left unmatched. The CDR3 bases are TGTGCCAGCAGTTACTCAAAAACGGGACAGCTGACTGAAGCTTTCTTT. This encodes CASSYSKTGQLTEAFF.

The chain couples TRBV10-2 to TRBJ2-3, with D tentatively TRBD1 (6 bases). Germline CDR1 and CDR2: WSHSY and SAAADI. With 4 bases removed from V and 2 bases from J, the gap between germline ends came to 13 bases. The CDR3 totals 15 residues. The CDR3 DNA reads TGCGCCAGCAGTGCGGACAGCCCTTTCACAGATACGCAGTATTTT. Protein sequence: CASSADSPFTDTQYF.

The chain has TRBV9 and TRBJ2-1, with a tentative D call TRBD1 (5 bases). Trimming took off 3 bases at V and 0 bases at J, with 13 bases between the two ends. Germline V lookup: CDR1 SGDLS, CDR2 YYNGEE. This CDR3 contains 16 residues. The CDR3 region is CASSDVWGGSYNEQFF. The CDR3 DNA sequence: TGTGCCAGCAGCGATGTATGGGGCGGCTCCTACAATGAGCAGTTCTTC.

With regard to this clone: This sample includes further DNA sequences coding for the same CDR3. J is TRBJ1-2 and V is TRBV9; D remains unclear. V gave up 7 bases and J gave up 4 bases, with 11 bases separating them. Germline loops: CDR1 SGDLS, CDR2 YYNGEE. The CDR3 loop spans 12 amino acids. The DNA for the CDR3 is TGTGCCAGCTCAGGAGGGATCTATGGCTACACCTTC. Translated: CASSGGIYGYTF.

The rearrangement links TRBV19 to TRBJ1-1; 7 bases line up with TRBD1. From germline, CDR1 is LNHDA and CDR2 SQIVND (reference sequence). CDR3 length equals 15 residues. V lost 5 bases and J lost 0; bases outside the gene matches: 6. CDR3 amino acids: CASSPQGGMNTEAFF. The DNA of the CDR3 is TGTGCCAGTAGTCCTCAGGGGGGGATGAACACTGAAGCTTTCTTT.

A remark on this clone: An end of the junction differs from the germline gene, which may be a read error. CDR3 amino acids: CASSASRDLIGPYNEQFF. CDR3 bases: TGTGCCAGCAGCGCTAGTCGCGACCTCATCGGCCCCTATAATGAGCAGTTCTTC. The chain employs TRBV9 and TRBJ2-1; unclear D gene. This CDR3 contains 18 residues. Germline CDR1 SGDLS, CDR2 YYNGEE. Using reference TRBV9 and TRBJ2-1 for the parts outside the CDR3, the full variable domain is DSGVTQTPKHLITATGQRVTLRCSPRSGDLSVYWYQQSLDQGLQFLIQYYNGEERAKGNILERFSAQQFPDLHSELNLSSLELGDSALYFCASSASRDLIGPYNEQFFGPGTRLTVL.

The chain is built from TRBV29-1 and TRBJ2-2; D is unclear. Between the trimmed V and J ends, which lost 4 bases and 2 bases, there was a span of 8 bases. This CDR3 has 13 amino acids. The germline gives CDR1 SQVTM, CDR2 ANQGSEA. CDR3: CSVVVANTGELFF. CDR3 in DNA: TGCAGCGTTGTGGTGGCTAACACCGGGGAGCTGTTTTTT.

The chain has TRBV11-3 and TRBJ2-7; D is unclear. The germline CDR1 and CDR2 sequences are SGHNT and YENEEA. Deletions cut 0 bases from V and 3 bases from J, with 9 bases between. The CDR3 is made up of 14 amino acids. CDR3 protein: CASSLEHGDYEQYF. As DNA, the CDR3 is TGTGCCAGCAGCTTAGAGCATGGGGACTACGAGCAGTACTTC.

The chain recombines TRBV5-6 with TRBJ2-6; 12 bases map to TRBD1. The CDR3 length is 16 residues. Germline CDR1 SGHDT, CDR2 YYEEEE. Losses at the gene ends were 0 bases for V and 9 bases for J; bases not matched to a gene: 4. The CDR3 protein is CASSLAGQGAYNVLTF. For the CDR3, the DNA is TGTGCCAGCAGCTTGGCGGGACAGGGGGCTTACAACGTCCTGACTTTC.

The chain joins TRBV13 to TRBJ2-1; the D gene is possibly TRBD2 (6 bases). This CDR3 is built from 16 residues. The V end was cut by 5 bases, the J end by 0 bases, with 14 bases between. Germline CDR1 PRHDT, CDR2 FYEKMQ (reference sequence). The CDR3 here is CASSPRLGSSYNEQFF. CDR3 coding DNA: TGTGCCAGCAGCCCGCGTCTCGGGAGCTCCTACAATGAGCAGTTCTTC.

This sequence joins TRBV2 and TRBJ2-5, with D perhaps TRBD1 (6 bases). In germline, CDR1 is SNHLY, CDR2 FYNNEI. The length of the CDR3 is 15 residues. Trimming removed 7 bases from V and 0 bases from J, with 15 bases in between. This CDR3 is CASKEAGEYQETQYF. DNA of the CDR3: TGTGCCAGCAAGGAGGCAGGGGAGTACCAAGAGACCCAGTACTTC.

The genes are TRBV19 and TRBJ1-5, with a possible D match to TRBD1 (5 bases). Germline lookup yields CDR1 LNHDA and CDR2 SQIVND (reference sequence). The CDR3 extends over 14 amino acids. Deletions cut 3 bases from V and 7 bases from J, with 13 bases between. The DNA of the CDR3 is TGTGCCAGTAGTATTGCTGGGGGTGGCCAGCCCCAGCATTTT. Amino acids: CASSIAGGGQPQHF.

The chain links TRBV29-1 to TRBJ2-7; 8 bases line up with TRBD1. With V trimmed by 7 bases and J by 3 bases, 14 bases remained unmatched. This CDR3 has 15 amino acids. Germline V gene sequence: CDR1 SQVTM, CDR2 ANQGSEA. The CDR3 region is CSATTTGTGIYEQYF. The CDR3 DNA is TGCAGCGCCACGACAACCGGGACAGGAATCTACGAGCAGTACTTC.

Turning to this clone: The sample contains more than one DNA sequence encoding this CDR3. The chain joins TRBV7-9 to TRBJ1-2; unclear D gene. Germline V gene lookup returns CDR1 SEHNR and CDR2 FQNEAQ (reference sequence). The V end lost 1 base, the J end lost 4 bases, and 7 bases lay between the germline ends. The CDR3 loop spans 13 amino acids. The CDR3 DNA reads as TGTGCCAGCAGCTTAGGCAGTCCCTATGGCTACACCTTC. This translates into CASSLGSPYGYTF.

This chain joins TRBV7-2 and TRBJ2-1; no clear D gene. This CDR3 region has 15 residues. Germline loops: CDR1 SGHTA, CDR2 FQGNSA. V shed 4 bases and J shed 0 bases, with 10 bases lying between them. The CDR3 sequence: CASSYSLSSYNEQFF. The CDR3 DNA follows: TGTGCCAGCAGCTATAGCCTTAGCTCCTACAATGAGCAGTTCTTC.

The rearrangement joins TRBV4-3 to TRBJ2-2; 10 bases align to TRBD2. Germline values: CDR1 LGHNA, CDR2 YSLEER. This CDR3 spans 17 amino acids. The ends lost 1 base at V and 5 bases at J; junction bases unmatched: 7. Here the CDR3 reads CASSQVAGGPTTGELFF. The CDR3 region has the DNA TGCGCCAGCAGCCAAGTAGCGGGAGGCCCCACGACCGGGGAGCTGTTTTTT.

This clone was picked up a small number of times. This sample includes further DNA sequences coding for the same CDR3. This CDR3 reads CASSYSPSYEQYF. The DNA for the CDR3 is TGTGCCAGCAGTTACTCTCCCTCCTACGAGCAGTACTTC. This chain joins TRBV6-5 and TRBJ2-7, with D uncertain. V was clipped by 0 bases and J by 0 bases, with 3 bases between them. CDR1 and CDR2 from the germline V gene are MNHEY and SVGAGI. The length of the CDR3 is 13 residues.

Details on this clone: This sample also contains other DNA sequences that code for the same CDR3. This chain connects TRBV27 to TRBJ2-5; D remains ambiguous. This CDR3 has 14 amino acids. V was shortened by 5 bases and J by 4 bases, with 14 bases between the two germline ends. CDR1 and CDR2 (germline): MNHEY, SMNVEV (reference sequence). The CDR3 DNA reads TGTGCCAGCAGTCTACTGGGGTCAGGAGAGACCCAGTACTTC. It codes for CASSLLGSGETQYF.

CDR3 in DNA: TGTGCCAGCAGCCGAACCGGACAGGGGATTAACTATGGCTACACCTTC. Translation gives CASSRTGQGINYGYTF. This chain uses TRBV5-4 with TRBJ1-2; TRBD1 matches at 9 bases. Germline CDR1 reads SGHNT; CDR2 reads YYREEE (reference sequence). This CDR3 spans 16 amino acids. With 4 bases clipped from V and 1 base from J, the junction kept 8 bases outside the gene matches.

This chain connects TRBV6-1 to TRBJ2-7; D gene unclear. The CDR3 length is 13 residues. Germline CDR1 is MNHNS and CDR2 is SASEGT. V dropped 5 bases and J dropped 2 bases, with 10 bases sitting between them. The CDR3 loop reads CASSSYQAYEQYF. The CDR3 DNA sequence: TGTGCCAGCAGTTCATATCAAGCCTACGAGCAGTACTTC.

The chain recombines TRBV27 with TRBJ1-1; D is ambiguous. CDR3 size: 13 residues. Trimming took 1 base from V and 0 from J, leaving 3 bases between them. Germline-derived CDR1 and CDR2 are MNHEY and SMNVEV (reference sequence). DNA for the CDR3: TGTGCCAGCAGTTTATGGCTGAACACTGAAGCTTTCTTT. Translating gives CASSLWLNTEAFF.

CDR3: CASSPGGTGSYEQYF. Written as DNA, the CDR3 is TGTGCCAGCAGCCCGGGGGGGACAGGGTCCTACGAGCAGTACTTC. The V gene is TRBV9, the J gene TRBJ2-7, with D possibly TRBD1 on 9 matching bases. CDR3 length: 15 residues. Germline-derived CDR1 and CDR2 are SGDLS and YYNGEE. Trimming removed 4 bases from V and 1 base from J, with 15 bases in between.